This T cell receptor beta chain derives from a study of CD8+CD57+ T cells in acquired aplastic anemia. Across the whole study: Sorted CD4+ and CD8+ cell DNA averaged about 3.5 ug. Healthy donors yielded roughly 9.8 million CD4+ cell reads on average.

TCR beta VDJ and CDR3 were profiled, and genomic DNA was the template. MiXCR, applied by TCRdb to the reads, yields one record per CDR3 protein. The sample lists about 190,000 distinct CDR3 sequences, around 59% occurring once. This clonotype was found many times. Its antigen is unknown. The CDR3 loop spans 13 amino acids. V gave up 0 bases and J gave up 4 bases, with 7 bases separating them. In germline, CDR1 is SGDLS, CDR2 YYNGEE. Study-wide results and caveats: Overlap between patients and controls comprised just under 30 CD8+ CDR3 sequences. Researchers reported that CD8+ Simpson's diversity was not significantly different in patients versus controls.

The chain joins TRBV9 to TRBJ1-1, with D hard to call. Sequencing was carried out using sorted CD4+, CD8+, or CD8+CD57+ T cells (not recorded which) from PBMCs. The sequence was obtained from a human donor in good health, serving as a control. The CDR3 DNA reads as TGTGCCAGCAGCGTAGTGGCGAGCACTGAAGCTTTCTTT. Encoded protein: CASSVVASTEAFF.